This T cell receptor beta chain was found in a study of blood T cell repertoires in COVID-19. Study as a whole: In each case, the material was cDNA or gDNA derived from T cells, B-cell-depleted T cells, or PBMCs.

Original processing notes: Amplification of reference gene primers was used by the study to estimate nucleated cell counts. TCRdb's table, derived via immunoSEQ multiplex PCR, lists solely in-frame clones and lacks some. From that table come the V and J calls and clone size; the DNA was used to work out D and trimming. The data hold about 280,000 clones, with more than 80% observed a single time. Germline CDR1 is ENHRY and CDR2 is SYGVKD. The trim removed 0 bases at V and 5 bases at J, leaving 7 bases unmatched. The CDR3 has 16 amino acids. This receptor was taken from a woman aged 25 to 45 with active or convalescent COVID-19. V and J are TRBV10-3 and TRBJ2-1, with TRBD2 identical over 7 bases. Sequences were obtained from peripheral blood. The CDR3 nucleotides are TGTGCCATCAGTGAGTCGATAGCTAGCGGAGACAATGAGCAGTTCTTC. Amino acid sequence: CAISESIASGDNEQFF.